This TCR beta chain was observed in a study of cytomegalovirus exposure and HLA in healthy donors. Findings and caveats of the study: The likely explanation for a cluster of highly shared sequence variants was sequencing artifact. Presence/absence analyses supposed approximately even sequencing depth among donors.

Remarks on this clone: What it binds is not known.

Each of the donors was a healthy bone marrow donor. Amplification used 60 Vbeta primers and 13 Jbeta primers. This table comes from immunoSEQ multiplex PCR, and its TCRdb copy is limited to in-frame clones, with some not included. The sample includes 95,000 to 100,000 clones, approximately 85% of them seen just once. Sample: PBMCs. This receptor was taken from a man in his thirties or forties in good health and CMV-seronegative.

CDR3 region: CSGGDRANTEAFF. The CDR3 DNA sequence: TGCAGCGGGGGGGACAGGGCGAACACTGAAGCTTTCTTT. This chain links TRBV29-1 with TRBJ1-1; TRBD1 matches 9 bases. From germline, CDR1 is SQVTM and CDR2 ANQGSEA. This CDR3 region has 13 residues. V lost 7 bases to trimming and J lost 1 base; unmatched junction nucleotides: 4.